One sample yielded the 10 T cell receptor beta chains listed below, sequenced in a study of blood T cell repertoires in COVID-19 (dated by TCRdb to the early 2020s). Receptor libraries were prepared by the immunoSEQ multiplex PCR assay. This immuneACCESS table, as held by TCRdb, lists in-frame sequences with V and J called but not all clones. Of the missing ones, under half trace to an unresolved V gene in checked studies; the others have no known cause. The sample table records around 100,000 clones; around 90% of these occur just once. The top ten clonotypes cover 3.1% of the sample. The sequencing input was peripheral blood. Receptors originate from a man over 45 in a cohort sampled during active COVID-19.

The rearrangement links TRBV21-1 to TRBJ2-7; TRBD2 was called by the table and not checked on the DNA. TRBV21-1 is listed as a pseudogene. This CDR3 spans 17 amino acids. CDR3: CASSKRPTSGNSYEQYF. In nucleotides, the CDR3 is TGTGCCAGCAGCAAAAGACCTACTAGCGGGAACTCCTACGAGCAGTACTTC.

V usage is TRBV6-6 and J usage is TRBJ1-4; no reliable D call. V lost 6 bases and J lost 7, with 9 bases in between. This CDR3 has 12 amino acids. Germline values: CDR1 MNHNY, CDR2 SVGAGI (reference sequence). This chain's CDR3 is CASSPGSEKLFF. The CDR3 nucleotides read TGTGCCAGCAGCCCAGGTAGTGAAAAACTGTTTTTT.

The chain recombines TRBV3-1 (or the pseudogene TRBV3-2) with TRBJ1-4; 9 positions agree with TRBD1. Germline CDR1 is LGHDT and CDR2 is YNNKEL (reference sequence). The CDR3 spans 15 residues. Trimming at V came to 3 bases and at J to 4 bases, leaving 3 bases not matched to a gene. CDR3 in DNA: TGTGCCAGCAGCCAGGGGACAGGGCTTAATGAAAAACTGTTTTTT. It specifies CASSQGTGLNEKLFF.

The gene calls are TRBV11-2 and TRBJ2-1; 9 bases are shared with TRBD2. CDR3 length equals 15 residues. The trim removed 3 bases at V and 8 bases at J, leaving 8 bases unmatched. Per the germline V gene, CDR1 is SGHAT and CDR2 is FQNNGV. The CDR3 here is CASSFGGGAWDEQFF. The CDR3 bases are TGTGCCAGCAGCTTTGGCGGGGGGGCTTGGGATGAGCAGTTCTTC.

The chain joins TRBV2 to TRBJ2-7; D remains unclear. CDR1 is SNHLY and CDR2 is FYNNEI in the germline V gene. The CDR3 consists of 13 residues. V was trimmed by 2 bases and J by 9 bases, leaving 14 bases between them. The CDR3 protein is CASSEPPVGVQYV. The CDR3 DNA reads as TGTGCCAGCAGTGAACCCCCGGTTGGTGTGCAGTACGTC.

The chain links TRBV19 to TRBJ2-1; weak D call: TRBD2 (6 bases). Deletions cut 4 bases from V and 7 bases from J, with 17 bases between. This CDR3 comprises 15 residues. Germline CDR1 reads LNHDA; CDR2 reads SQIVND (reference sequence). CDR3 bases: TGTGCCAGTAGTACCCGGATTCGGGGGAAAAATGAGCAGTTCTTC. This translates into CASSTRIRGKNEQFF.

This clone came up a few times. The chain combines TRBV7-9 with TRBJ1-4; D is uncertain. V lost 3 bases, J lost 8 bases, and 10 bases lay in between. Germline V CDR1 and CDR2: SEHNR, FQNEAQ (reference sequence). The CDR3 spans 13 residues. The CDR3 sequence: CASSFSRVEKLFF. CDR3 bases: TGTGCCAGCAGCTTTAGCCGGGTAGAAAAACTGTTTTTT.

The chain combines TRBV19 with TRBJ1-1; 7 bases align to TRBD1. V was clipped by 3 bases and J by 6 bases; unmatched bases: 4. Germline CDR1 reads LNHDA; CDR2 reads SQIVND (reference sequence). CDR3 size: 13 residues. As DNA, the CDR3 is TGTGCCAGTAGTATCGACAGGGCCGCTGAAGCTTTCTTT. Translated: CASSIDRAAEAFF.

With respect to this clone: This same CDR3 is encoded by further DNA sequences in the sample. The rearrangement uses TRBV24-1 and TRBJ2-3; 8 bases map to TRBD2. Germline-derived CDR1 and CDR2 are KGHDR and SFDVKD. This CDR3 spans 15 amino acids. The V gene end was trimmed by 3 bases and the J gene end by 5 bases; junction bases not matched to a gene: 6. CDR3 sequence: CATSDPAGAGDTQYF. CDR3 nucleotides: TGTGCCACCAGTGATCCAGCGGGGGCAGGAGATACGCAGTATTTT.

The chain couples TRBV7-8 to TRBJ1-6, with 9 bases aligning to TRBD1. CDR1 and CDR2 (germline): SGHVS, FQNEAQ. With 5 bases clipped from V and 6 bases from J, the junction kept 11 bases outside the gene matches. The CDR3 runs to 17 residues. CDR3 region: CASSPWGQGGGNSPLHF. For the CDR3, the DNA is TGTGCCAGCAGCCCGTGGGGACAGGGCGGCGGTAATTCACCCCTCCACTTT.